A single sample is the source of the 16 T cell receptor beta chains below, sequenced in a study of blood T cell repertoires in COVID-19. Sequencing was performed with immunoSEQ multiplex PCR; in TCRdb, only in-frame clones are kept and a portion is missing. The repertoire holds approximately 220,000 clones, with 84% as singletons. The material sequenced was PBMCs or T cells enriched from blood (not recorded which). The receptor set was obtained from a middle-aged woman who had recovered from COVID-19.

The V gene is TRBV5-1, the J gene TRBJ1-1; possibly TRBD1 for D (5 bases). V was trimmed by 2 bases and J by 0 bases, leaving 8 bases between them. This CDR3 region has 14 residues. CDR1 and CDR2 (germline): SGHRS, YFSETQ. Written as DNA, the CDR3 is TGCGCCAGCAGCTTTATAGGGGTGAACACTGAAGCTTTCTTT. Amino acid sequence: CASSFIGVNTEAFF.

This chain connects TRBV5-1 to TRBJ2-5, with D maybe TRBD2 (6 bases). Deletions cut 5 bases from V and 5 bases from J, with 16 bases between. This CDR3 is 14 amino acids long. CDR1 and CDR2 (germline): SGHRS, YFSETQ. The CDR3 DNA reads as TGCGCCAGCAGTGGGGGGACGGGACGGGAGACCCAGTACTTC. It translates to CASSGGTGRETQYF.

The chain carries TRBV7-2 and TRBJ2-2, with 9 bases fitting TRBD2. CDR3 length equals 16 residues. V shed 5 bases and J 6 bases; nucleotides not matched to a gene: 10. CDR1 and CDR2 from the germline V gene are SGHTA and FQGNSA. CDR3 region: CASSRSGSRSPGELFF. CDR3 bases: TGTGCCAGCAGCCGTAGCGGGAGCCGCAGCCCCGGGGAGCTGTTTTTT.

A single count supports this clone. The chain carries TRBV29-1 and TRBJ2-7; TRBD1 matches 10 bases. Germline loops: CDR1 SQVTM, CDR2 ANQGSEA. J gave up 4 bases and V 4 bases, and 4 bases lay outside the gene matches. This CDR3 contains 13 residues. The CDR3 DNA sequence: TGCAGCGTTGCCGGGACAGGGGCGTACGAGCAGTACTTC. This sequence encodes CSVAGTGAYEQYF.

This clone was counted between two and nine times. The chain is built from TRBV5-1 and TRBJ2-2, with D maybe TRBD2 (6 bases). Germline V gene lookup returns CDR1 SGHRS and CDR2 YFSETQ. V was clipped by 5 bases and J by 3 bases, with 11 bases between them. The CDR3 extends over 14 amino acids. CDR3 protein: CASRAGPDTGELFF. DNA for the CDR3: TGCGCCAGCAGGGCGGGACCCGACACCGGGGAGCTGTTTTTT.

In this sample, this clone turned up once. This rearrangement joins TRBV12-3 or TRBV12-4 to TRBJ2-3; a weak D match, TRBD2 (6 bases). The CDR3 length is 13 residues. The V gene lost 5 bases and the J gene lost 9 bases, with 15 bases spanning the gap. The CDR3 bases are TGTGCCAGCAGTCCGTGGGAGGACCAAACGCAGTATTTT. It yields the protein CASSPWEDQTQYF.

The chain combines TRBV9 with TRBJ2-5; TRBD1 might be the D (7 bases). The CDR3 runs to 17 residues. Trimming shortened V by 4 bases and J by 5 bases, and 24 bases separated the two germline ends. The V gene's germline CDR1 is SGDLS and CDR2 YYNGEE. The CDR3 here is CASSTQGGRGLRETQYF. CDR3 nucleotide sequence: TGTGCCAGCAGCACCCAGGGGGGCAGAGGCCTCAGGGAGACCCAGTACTTC.

This clone was observed a few times. The chain uses TRBV10-3 and TRBJ2-7, with 7 bases matching TRBD2. V gave up 10 bases and J gave up 1 base; unmatched junction bases: 10. CDR3 length: 14 amino acids. Per the germline V gene, CDR1 is ENHRY and CDR2 is SYGVKD. In DNA form, the CDR3 reads TGTGCCACCCGGTTTCGGGAGGATTCCTACGAGCAGTACTTC. Its protein is CATRFREDSYEQYF.

The CDR3 here is CASSLSRGGRETQYF. For the CDR3, the DNA is TGTGCCAGCAGCTTATCCAGGGGCGGAAGGGAGACCCAGTACTTC. The chain employs TRBV11-3 and TRBJ2-5; D might be TRBD1 (6 bases). Trimming took off 2 bases at V and 5 bases at J, with 15 bases between the two ends. Germline-derived CDR1 and CDR2 are SGHNT and YENEEA. This CDR3 has 15 amino acids.

CDR3 region: CASSLEREPMNTEAFF. The DNA for the CDR3 is TGCGCCAGCAGCTTGGAGAGGGAACCTATGAACACTGAAGCTTTCTTT. J is TRBJ1-1 and V is TRBV5-1; D is ambiguous. Germline V lookup: CDR1 SGHRS, CDR2 YFSETQ. V lost 0 bases, J lost 0 bases, and 12 bases lay in between. The CDR3 has 16 amino acids.

The V and J genes are TRBV25-1 and TRBJ2-1, with a weak D call TRBD2 (6 bases). Germline V lookup: CDR1 MGHDK, CDR2 SYGVNS. The V end lost 4 bases, the J end lost 4 bases, and 11 bases lay between the germline ends. The length of the CDR3 is 14 residues. This CDR3 is CASSGSGLYNEQFF. For the CDR3, the DNA is TGTGCCAGCAGTGGTAGCGGCTTGTACAATGAGCAGTTCTTC.

The chain employs TRBV11-3 and TRBJ2-2; TRBD1 matches at 10 bases. From germline, CDR1 is SGHNT and CDR2 YENEEA. The ends lost 2 bases at V and 5 bases at J; junction bases unmatched: 11. The CDR3 consists of 18 residues. The CDR3 coding sequence is TGTGCCAGCAGCTTACTTCTCCGGATGGGACAGGGGACCGGGGAGCTGTTTTTT. Translation gives CASSLLLRMGQGTGELFF.

The chain combines TRBV7-9 with TRBJ2-1; 14 bases agree with TRBD2. Germline assignment: CDR1 SEHNR and CDR2 FQNEAQ (reference sequence). The trim removed 4 bases at V and 9 bases at J, leaving 5 bases unmatched. The CDR3 covers 15 residues. Here the CDR3 reads CASSYGTSGSPEQFF. In DNA, the CDR3 is TGTGCCAGCAGCTATGGGACTAGCGGGAGTCCTGAGCAGTTCTTC.

This clone came up a few times. V gene TRBV30 combines with J gene TRBJ1-2, with 7 bases identical to TRBD1. V dropped 2 bases and J dropped 8; count of bases not matched to a gene: 20. Germline V gene lookup returns CDR1 GTSNPN and CDR2 SVGIG (reference sequence). The CDR3 extends over 17 amino acids. In DNA form, the CDR3 reads TGTGCCTGGAGTCAGATGGGACAGAGAGGTGCCTGGGGCGGCTACACCTTC. Translated, it gives CAWSQMGQRGAWGGYTF.

The chain carries TRBV7-3 and TRBJ2-1; tentative D call: TRBD2 (6 bases). Trimming pared 2 bases from V and 8 bases from J, leaving 13 bases between. The CDR3 has 14 amino acids. Germline CDR1 SGHTA, CDR2 FQGTGA. The CDR3 DNA reads TGTGCCAGCAGCTTAGCGGGATATTCCGATGAGCAGTTCTTC. Translated, it gives CASSLAGYSDEQFF.

The chain links TRBV6-2 or TRBV6-3 to TRBJ2-7, with TRBD2 matching 7 bases. With V trimmed by 2 bases and J by 3 bases, 4 bases remained unmatched. This CDR3 has 14 amino acids. Germline values: CDR1 MNHEY, CDR2 SVGEGT. CDR3 region: CASSYGLGGYEQYF. The CDR3 DNA reads as TGTGCCAGCAGTTACGGACTAGGAGGCTACGAGCAGTACTTC.